Following are 8 T cell receptor beta chains from one sample sequenced in a study of T cell changes during pregnancy in multiple sclerosis. Some clones are missing from TCRdb's copy, which holds only in-frame ones; the method was immunoSEQ multiplex PCR. The table includes around 66,000 clones, roughly nine tenths detected once. Sample: peripheral blood, taken in the first trimester of pregnancy. The source is a female donor in good health, enrolled as a control in a pregnancy study.

J is TRBJ1-1 and V is TRBV5-1, with 9 bases identical to TRBD1. Germline CDR1 and CDR2: SGHRS and YFSETQ. The junction had 6 bases not matched to a gene; V was cut back by 0 bases and J by 6 bases. The CDR3 length is 15 residues. The chain's CDR3 is CASSLAGTGRSEAFF. CDR3 in DNA: TGCGCCAGCAGCTTGGCAGGGACAGGGAGGTCTGAAGCTTTCTTT. The full variable domain, with the rest looked up from reference TRBV5-1 and TRBJ1-1, is KAGVTQTPRYLIKTRGQQVTLSCSPISGHRSVSWYQQTPGQGLQFLFEYFSETQRNKGNFPGRFSGRQFSNSRSEMNVSTLELGDSALYLCASSLAGTGRSEAFFGQGTRLTVV.

This chain joins TRBV4-3 and TRBJ2-1; TRBD2 agrees at 12 bases. The V gene end was trimmed by 6 bases and the J gene end by 6 bases; junction bases not matched to a gene: 6. The CDR3 is made up of 15 amino acids. CDR1 and CDR2 (germline): LGHNA, YSLEER. The CDR3 sequence is CASSPGLAGRNEQFF. CDR3 nucleotides: TGCGCCAGCAGTCCGGGACTAGCGGGCCGCAATGAGCAGTTCTTC.

The table lists this clone with a count of one. The rearrangement uses TRBV19 and TRBJ2-3; maybe TRBD2 (6 bases). Germline values: CDR1 LNHDA, CDR2 SQIVND (reference sequence). Between the trimmed V and J ends, which lost 5 bases and 2 bases, there was a span of 14 bases. The CDR3 sequence is 15 residues long. The CDR3 region has the DNA TGTGCCAGTAGTGAAACGGGGGTCTCCACAGATACGCAGTATTTT. It yields the protein CASSETGVSTDTQYF.

The chain carries TRBV7-9 and TRBJ2-3; TRBD2 is a possible D gene (5 bases). V lost 5 bases, J lost 3 bases, and 9 bases lay in between. Germline V gene sequence: CDR1 SEHNR, CDR2 FQNEAQ (reference sequence). This CDR3 has 13 residues. The CDR3 spells CASSRGETDTQYF. The CDR3, as DNA: TGTGCCAGCAGCCGGGGTGAAACAGATACGCAGTATTTT.

The chain recombines TRBV29-1 with TRBJ1-2; no clear D. Trimming removed 0 bases at V and 3 bases at J, with 14 bases between. The CDR3 is 15 amino acids. Germline assignment: CDR1 SQVTM and CDR2 ANQGSEA. CDR3 bases: TGCAGCGTTGAAGACGCGGCAGCTACCTACTATGGCTACACCTTC. It specifies CSVEDAAATYYGYTF.

This clone was detected only a few times. The chain couples TRBV13 to TRBJ1-3; 8 bases agree with TRBD1. With 4 bases clipped from V and 4 bases from J, the junction kept 9 bases outside the gene matches. This CDR3 contains 16 residues. Looked up from germline, CDR1 is PRHDT and CDR2 is FYEKMQ (reference sequence). The CDR3 bases are TGTGCCAGCAGCTCCGGATCAGGACAGGGAGGAAACACCATATATTTT. Its translation: CASSSGSGQGGNTIYF.

The gene calls are TRBV9 and TRBJ2-1; 8 bases are a match to TRBD2. The CDR3 has 15 residues. With 0 bases clipped from V and 9 bases from J, the junction kept 8 bases outside the gene matches. Germline-derived CDR1 and CDR2 are SGDLS and YYNGEE. The CDR3 DNA sequence: TGTGCCAGCAGCGTAGCGGGAGGGCCTGTTCCTGAGCAGTTCTTC. Translating gives CASSVAGGPVPEQFF.

J is TRBJ2-4 and V is TRBV28; D uncertain. Germline V gene sequence: CDR1 MDHEN, CDR2 SYDVKM. CDR3 size: 15 residues. Trimming cost V 3 bases and J 0 bases, with 9 bases left between them. The CDR3, as DNA: TGTGCCAGCAGTTTGAGCCTACTAGCCAAAAACATTCAGTACTTC. The encoded protein is CASSLSLLAKNIQYF.